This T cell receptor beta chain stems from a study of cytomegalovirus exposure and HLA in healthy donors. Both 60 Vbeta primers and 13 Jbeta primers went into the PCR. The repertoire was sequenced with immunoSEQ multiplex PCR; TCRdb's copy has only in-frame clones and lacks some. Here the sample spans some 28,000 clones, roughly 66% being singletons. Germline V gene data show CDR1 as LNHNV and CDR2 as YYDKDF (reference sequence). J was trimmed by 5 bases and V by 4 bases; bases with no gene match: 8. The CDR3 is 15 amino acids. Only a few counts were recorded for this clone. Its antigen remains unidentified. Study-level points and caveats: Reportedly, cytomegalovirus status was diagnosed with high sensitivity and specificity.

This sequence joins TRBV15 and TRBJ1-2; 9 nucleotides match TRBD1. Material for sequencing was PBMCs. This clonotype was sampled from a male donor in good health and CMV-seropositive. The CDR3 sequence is CATSIEQGAYYGYTF. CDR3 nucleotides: TGTGCCACCAGCATCGAACAGGGGGCGTATTATGGCTACACCTTC.